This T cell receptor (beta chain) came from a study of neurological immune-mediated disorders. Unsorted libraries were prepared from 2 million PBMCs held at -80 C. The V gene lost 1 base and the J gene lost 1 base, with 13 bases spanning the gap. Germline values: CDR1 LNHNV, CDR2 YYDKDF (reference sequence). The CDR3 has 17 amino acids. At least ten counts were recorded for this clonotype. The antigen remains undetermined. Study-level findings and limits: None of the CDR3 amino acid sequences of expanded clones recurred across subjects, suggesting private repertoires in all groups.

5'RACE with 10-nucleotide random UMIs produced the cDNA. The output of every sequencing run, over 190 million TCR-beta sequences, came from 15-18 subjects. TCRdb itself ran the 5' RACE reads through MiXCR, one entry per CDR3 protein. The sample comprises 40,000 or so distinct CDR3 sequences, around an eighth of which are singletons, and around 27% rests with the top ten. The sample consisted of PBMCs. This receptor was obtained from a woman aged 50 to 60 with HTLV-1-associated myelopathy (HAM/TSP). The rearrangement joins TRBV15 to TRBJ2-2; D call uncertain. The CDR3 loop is CATSRVRWGQNTGELFF. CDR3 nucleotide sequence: TGTGCCACCAGCAGAGTTCGGTGGGGTCAGAACACCGGGGAGCTGTTTTTT.